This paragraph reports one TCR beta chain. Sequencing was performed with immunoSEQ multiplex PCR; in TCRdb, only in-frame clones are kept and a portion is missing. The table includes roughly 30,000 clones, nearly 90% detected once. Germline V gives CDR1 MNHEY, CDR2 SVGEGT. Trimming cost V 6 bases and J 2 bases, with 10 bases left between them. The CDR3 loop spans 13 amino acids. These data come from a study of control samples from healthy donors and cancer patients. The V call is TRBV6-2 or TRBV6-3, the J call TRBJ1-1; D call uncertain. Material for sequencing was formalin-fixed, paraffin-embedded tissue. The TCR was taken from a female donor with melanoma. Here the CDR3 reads CASSKRPNTEAFF. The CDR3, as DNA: TGTGCCAGCAGCAAACGTCCCAACACTGAAGCTTTCTTT.